This T cell receptor beta chain was captured in a study of early T cells in non-severe SARS-CoV-2 infection (dated by TCRdb to about 2021). About the investigation overall: TCR sequencing used bulk RNA from unsorted whole blood, so alpha and beta chains could not be paired. On the study overall, not on this receptor specifically: Matching against VDJdb was skewed toward anti-spike CD8 responses, likely underestimated virus-specific expansions, and missed private and CD4 specificities.

Receptor libraries were prepared by 5' RACE. For sequencing, a NextSeq 500 was employed. The TCR library protocol attached unique molecular identifiers to individual cDNA molecules to correct for sequencing error and PCR bias. Both TCR alpha and beta chains were sequenced, and tight co-correlation was observed between alpha and beta sequence abundances in each sample. The original pipeline was this. Decombinator V4 was used to annotate TCR sequences for V gene, J gene and CDR3. Expanded TCRs were defined as changing significantly between any two time points under a Poisson model with p below 0.0001. Abundances of TCRs were expressed as counts per million after normalisation to the total number of TCRs sequenced in each sample. MAIT TCRs were defined by TRAV1-2 paired with TRAJ12, TRAJ20 or TRAJ33, and iNKT TCRs by TRAV10 paired with TRAJ18. VDJdb, accessed 1 November 2021, was searched for CMV, EBV and SARS-CoV-2 annotated TCRs, excluding TCRs annotated for multiple antigens. The public sequencing data were trimmed at Q25 with fastp and processed into clonotypes with MiXCR by TCRdb, which kept only in-frame beta chains. Every CDR3 protein is listed once, alongside the most common genes and DNA of its rows. These V and J calls are TCRdb output, not the study's own analysis. This sample comprises 30,000 to 40,000 distinct CDR3 sequences, roughly 6% of them detected only once. The top ten clonotypes cover more than 3.5% of the sample.

There are a few counts of this clonotype. No antigen is known for it. It has no much larger one-base neighbor in the sample; base qualities were not kept. Including cysteine and phenylalanine, the CDR3 has 17 amino acids. Just the 51-base CDR3 DNA is kept, in frame starting at base 1. According to the germline V gene, CDR1 reads SGDLS and CDR2 reads YYNGEE. V and J are trimmed by 0 bases and 3 bases, and the gene matches miss 4 bases of the junction. Set within a cohort of healthcare workers in London, UK, this nested case-control study involved weekly PCR testing of nasopharyngeal swabs along with blood sampling. Healthcare workers were recruited during the week of the UK lockdown, between 23 and 31 March 2020, and followed weekly for up to 16 weeks.

The TCR was taken from an adult who was a healthcare worker with PCR-confirmed SARS-CoV-2 infection or an uninfected control (not recorded which). The specimen was whole blood, collected at baseline. This chain is built from TRBV9 and TRBJ2-3; TRBD2 agrees with 13 junctional bases. The CDR3 protein is CASSVELAGGLTDTQYF. The nucleotides are TGTGCCAGCAGCGTAGAACTAGCGGGGGGGCTGACAGATACGCAGTATTTT.